This T cell receptor (beta chain) was retrieved from a study of cytomegalovirus exposure and HLA in healthy donors. CDR3 length equals 13 residues. J lost 2 bases, V lost 6 bases, and 3 bases had no gene match. Germline-derived CDR1 and CDR2 are KGHSH and LQKENI. The primer mix had 60 Vbeta and 13 Jbeta primers. Sequencing was performed with immunoSEQ multiplex PCR; in TCRdb, only in-frame clones are kept and a portion is missing. The sample gives about 190,000 clones, 85% to 90% of which show up once; approximately 1.7% is in the top ten. V gene TRBV18 combines with J gene TRBJ1-1; 7 bases match TRBD1. The sequenced sample consisted of PBMCs. The receptor comes from a woman aged 18-29 years in good health and CMV-seronegative. DNA for the CDR3: TGTGCCAGCTCCTGGGACAGAAACACTGAAGCTTTCTTT. This encodes CASSWDRNTEAFF.